Presented here are 16 T cell receptor beta chains from one specimen sequenced in a study of blood T cell repertoires in COVID-19. Assay used: immunoSEQ multiplex PCR; TCRdb lists only in-frame clones, some missing. The sample includes about 320,000 clones, about 85% of them seen just once. Sample: PBMCs or T cells enriched from blood (not recorded which). The receptor set was obtained from a woman under 40 who had recovered from COVID-19.

The table lists this clone with a few counts. The chain carries TRBV12-5 and TRBJ1-4, with D perhaps matching TRBD1 (5 bases). There are 16 residues in the CDR3. Trimming stripped 0 bases from V and 8 bases from J, with 16 bases between. The germline V gene has CDR1 LGHNT and CDR2 FRNRAP. CDR3 loop: CASGLVLSRGGEKLFF. Written as DNA, the CDR3 is TGTGCTAGTGGTTTGGTACTGTCAAGGGGTGGCGAAAAACTGTTTTTT.

This sequence joins TRBV3-1 (or the pseudogene TRBV3-2) and TRBJ2-3; 9 bases align to TRBD2. With V trimmed by 1 base and J by 5 bases, 10 bases remained unmatched. The CDR3 runs to 17 residues. Germline CDR1 and CDR2: LGHDT and YNNKEL (reference sequence). This CDR3 reads CASSQVRGGGAIDTQYF. DNA of the CDR3: TGTGCCAGCAGCCAAGTAAGGGGCGGGGGGGCAATAGATACGCAGTATTTT.

This chain links TRBV7-2 with TRBJ1-1, with D perhaps matching TRBD1 (5 bases). The germline gives CDR1 SGHTA, CDR2 FQGNSA. The V end lost 0 bases, the J end lost 4 bases, and 15 bases lay between the germline ends. The CDR3 runs to 16 residues. CDR3 DNA: TGTGCCAGCAGCTTAGCGTCCGGGGGAGTCGGCACTGAAGCTTTCTTT. Amino acid sequence: CASSLASGGVGTEAFF.

This clone was observed once. The V gene is TRBV3-1 (or the pseudogene TRBV3-2), the J gene TRBJ1-1; D ambiguous. V was pared by 4 bases and J by 3 bases, with 9 bases between. The CDR3 loop spans 13 amino acids. Germline loops: CDR1 LGHDT, CDR2 YNNKEL (reference sequence). The CDR3 loop is CASSPPGDTEAFF. For the CDR3, the DNA is TGTGCCAGCAGCCCCCCGGGTGACACTGAAGCTTTCTTT.

The V call is TRBV6-5, the J call TRBJ1-2; D is possibly TRBD1 (6 bases). CDR1 is MNHEY and CDR2 is SVGAGI in the germline V gene. V was cut by 6 bases and J by 7 bases, with 15 bases left in between. The CDR3 is made up of 13 amino acids. CDR3 DNA: TGTGCCAGCAGACAGGGTTCATTATCTGGCTACACCTTC. It specifies CASRQGSLSGYTF.

The chain joins TRBV5-1 to TRBJ1-1, with D possibly TRBD1 on 6 matching bases. V was pared by 4 bases and J by 4 bases, with 17 bases between. CDR3 length equals 15 residues. CDR1 and CDR2 (germline): SGHRS, YFSETQ. CDR3 residues: CASSTSQGGATEAFF. DNA of the CDR3: TGCGCCAGCAGCACTTCACAGGGAGGGGCCACTGAAGCTTTCTTT.

The J gene is TRBJ2-3, the V gene TRBV2, with 7 bases fitting TRBD2. With 4 bases clipped from V and 4 bases from J, the junction kept 8 bases outside the gene matches. Germline assignment: CDR1 SNHLY and CDR2 FYNNEI. This CDR3 comprises 15 residues. DNA for the CDR3: TGTGCCAGCAGTGTAAGGGCGGGGGTTTCAGATACGCAGTATTTT. Its protein product is CASSVRAGVSDTQYF.

The chain has TRBV3-1 (or the pseudogene TRBV3-2) and TRBJ1-1; 12 bases fit TRBD1. Germline CDR1 reads LGHDT; CDR2 reads YNNKEL (reference sequence). This CDR3 region has 15 residues. V lost 5 bases and J lost 8; bases outside the gene matches: 9. The CDR3 coding sequence is TGTGCCAGCAGCTTTCGGGACAGGGGGCGCCCGGAAGCTTTCTTT. Protein product: CASSFRDRGRPEAFF.

The chain links TRBV5-4 to TRBJ2-2, with a weak D call TRBD2 (6 bases). The CDR3 sequence is 13 residues long. The germline CDR1 and CDR2 sequences are SGHNT and YYREEE (reference sequence). V gave up 5 bases and J gave up 3 bases, with 8 bases separating them. The CDR3 nucleotides read TGTGCCAGCAGGTGGGGGGACACCGGGGAGCTGTTTTTT. Its protein is CASRWGDTGELFF.

This chain uses TRBV18 with TRBJ1-1; 12 bases align to TRBD1. Germline V gives CDR1 KGHSH, CDR2 LQKENI. This CDR3 region has 19 residues. V was pared by 2 bases and J by 1 base, with 11 bases of the junction left unmatched. The CDR3 region has the DNA TGTGCCAGCTCACCAATTAACTGGGGACAGGGGGCATGGAACACTGAAGCTTTCTTT. It specifies CASSPINWGQGAWNTEAFF.

In this sample, this clone turned up a few times. The rearrangement joins TRBV18 to TRBJ1-2; TRBD1 matches at 7 bases. The germline gives CDR1 KGHSH, CDR2 LQKENI. The V segment lost 0 bases and the J segment 4 bases; nucleotides outside the gene matches: 2. The CDR3 loop spans 14 amino acids. The CDR3 region has the DNA TGTGCCAGCTCACCACCGGGACAGATCTATGGCTACACCTTC. It codes for CASSPPGQIYGYTF.

A few counts support this clone. The gene calls are TRBV29-1 and TRBJ2-7, with 7 bases lining up with TRBD1. Germline loops: CDR1 SQVTM, CDR2 ANQGSEA. After removal of 6 bases from V and 7 bases from J, the junction contained 9 bases not matched to a gene. The CDR3 runs to 12 residues. The CDR3 loop reads CSVWTGFGEQYF. In nucleotides, the CDR3 is TGCAGCGTGTGGACAGGATTTGGGGAGCAGTACTTC.

The V call is TRBV7-2, the J call TRBJ1-6, with D hard to call. Germline CDR1 SGHTA, CDR2 FQGNSA. The V end was cut by 1 base, the J end by 0 bases, with 7 bases between. CDR3 length: 16 residues. The CDR3 protein is CASSLVGFSYNSPLHF. Written as DNA, the CDR3 is TGTGCCAGCAGCTTAGTCGGTTTCTCCTATAATTCACCCCTCCACTTT.

The chain links TRBV10-2 to TRBJ1-6; the D is unclear. The CDR3 has 14 residues. Per germline, CDR1 WSHSY and CDR2 SAAADI. V was shortened by 8 bases and J by 7 bases, with 15 bases between the two germline ends. The CDR3 coding sequence is TGCGCCAGCGGCCTTGGTCAGGCCAATTCACCCCTCCACTTT. Protein sequence: CASGLGQANSPLHF.

The chain joins TRBV4-2 to TRBJ2-1; D is possibly TRBD2 (5 bases). Trimming removed 0 bases from V and 8 bases from J, with 20 bases in between. Germline lookup yields CDR1 LGHNA and CDR2 YNFKEQ. This CDR3 is built from 17 residues. CDR3 residues: CASSQEVGRSYGDEQFF. The CDR3 nucleotides are TGTGCCAGCAGCCAAGAAGTCGGGCGGTCTTACGGGGATGAGCAGTTCTTC.

The CDR3 coding sequence is TGTGCCAGCAGCAATTTAGGGGTCTCTGGAAACACCATATATTTT. Translation: CASSNLGVSGNTIYF. The rearrangement links TRBV11-2 to TRBJ1-3; possible D gene TRBD1, 5 bases. CDR3 length equals 15 residues. Germline loops: CDR1 SGHAT, CDR2 FQNNGV. Trimming took 5 bases from V and 0 from J, leaving 11 bases between them.